The T cell receptor beta chain under discussion was sequenced for a study of T-cell memory formation after mild COVID-19. Study summary: TCR clusters largely stayed donor specific.

TCR alpha and TCR beta cDNA libraries carrying sample barcodes and UMIs came from 5'RACE with constant-segment primers. One entry per CDR3 protein results from TCRdb running MiXCR on the 5' RACE reads. This table has approximately 210,000 distinct CDR3 sequences, roughly 30% appearing once. The study's findings and limits: Cross-reactive memory seemingly joined, as some responding clones were found in pre-infection memory. Those CD4+ clones that contracted were mainly in CM and EM (CD8+ ones in EMRA).

The CDR3 has 17 amino acids. For this clonotype: Its antigen is unidentified.

The genes are TRBV21-1 and TRBJ1-1; TRBD1 is taken as the D call from the table, unchecked against the DNA. TRBV21-1 constitutes a pseudogene. Sequenced material: PBMCs or a T cell subset sorted from them (not recorded which). This sequence originates from an adult woman who had mild COVID-19 (a few samples of this study predate the infection). Cell type and time point are not known. CDR3 DNA: TGTGCCAGCAGCAAAAACCCAACCGGGGACAAGAACACTGAAGCTTTCTTT. Its protein product is CASSKNPTGDKNTEAFF.